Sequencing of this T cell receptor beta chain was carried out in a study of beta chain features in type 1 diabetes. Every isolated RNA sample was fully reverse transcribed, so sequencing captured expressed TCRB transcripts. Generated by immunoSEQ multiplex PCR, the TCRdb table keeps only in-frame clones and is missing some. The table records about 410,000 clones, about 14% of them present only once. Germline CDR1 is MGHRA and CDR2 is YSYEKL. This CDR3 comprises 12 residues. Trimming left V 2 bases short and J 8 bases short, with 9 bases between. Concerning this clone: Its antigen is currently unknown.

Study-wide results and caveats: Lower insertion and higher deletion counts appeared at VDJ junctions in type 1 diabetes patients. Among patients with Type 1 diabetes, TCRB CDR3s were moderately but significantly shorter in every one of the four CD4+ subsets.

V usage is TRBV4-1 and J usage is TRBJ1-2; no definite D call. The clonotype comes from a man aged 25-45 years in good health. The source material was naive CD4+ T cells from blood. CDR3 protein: CASSQRPGGYTF. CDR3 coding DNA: TGCGCCAGCAGCCAAAGGCCGGGAGGCTACACCTTC.